This TCR beta chain comes out of a study of T cell responses to AZD1222 COVID-19 vaccine (dated by TCRdb to the early 2020s). Notes on the research overall: A total of about 230 trial participants underwent TCR sequencing, of whom nearly 210 received two doses of AZD1222 and some 25 received two doses of the MenACWY control vaccine. Trial participants were enrolled by age into subgroups of 18-55, 56-69 and 70-plus years, and around 150, 28 and 57 TCR-sequenced participants, respectively, were included in these subgroups. Broad study findings and their caveats: Participants were mostly white British and included more females than males, and it was suggested by the authors that clonal diversity may have been underestimated. Spike-specific TCR breadth and depth rose significantly after two AZD1222 doses compared with day 0 and with MenACWY recipients. Conclusions about previously exposed vaccinees were limited because only six or seven AZD1222 recipients were SARS-CoV-2 seropositive at baseline. CD4 TCRs associated with the vaccine covered the entire spike protein, and the dominant responses were in regions 160-218 and 743-854. The 56-69-year group was small, and its depth increase did not reach significance, likely because of low power. Epitopes outside the regions mutated in the B.1.351 and B.1.1.7 variants were reportedly recognized by nearly half of the unique spike-specific TCRs. Because no day 14 peak-response samples were available, repertoires were characterized only after the peak T cell response.

Relative to germline, V is 1 base shorter and J is 6 bases shorter, with 12 bases between their ends. The CDR3 starts with the cysteine, ends with the phenylalanine, and has 14 residues. The retained sequence is limited to the CDR3, 42 bases, with the frame set at the first base. The germline V gene provides CDR1 SGHTA and CDR2 FQGTGA. With respect to this clone: The antigen this receptor binds is unknown. No base quality values were provided; no much bigger clone lies one nucleotide off.

The sample's time point label, decoded: baseline before first vaccination. Sample treatment or condition, as interpreted from the label and publication: meningococcal conjugate vaccine given as trial control. Vaccinee samples came from UK trials COV001 and COV002, including a single-blind randomized controlled phase 2/3 trial of AZD1222 (ChAdOx1 nCoV-19) in healthy adults. For TCRbeta chain sequencing, PBMC samples from trial participants were taken at day 0 and at day 28 after the second dose. The CDR3 regions of human TCRbeta chains were subjected to immunosequencing. The paper's processing steps were these. TCRs in the repertoires were compared against a reference library of SARS-CoV-2-specific TCRs that had been generated with the MIRA antigen-specificity platform. Breadth was defined as the fraction of unique TCRs that were SARS-CoV-2-associated, and depth was defined as the fraction of total T cells that were SARS-CoV-2-associated. Using the MIRA data, each spike-specific TCR was mapped to the spike region that the TCR reacts to and placed in a CD4 or CD8 class. Log10-transformed breadth and depth values were compared by one-way ANOVA with Sidak's multiple comparisons tests. TCRdb limited this immuneACCESS table to in-frame rearrangements with V and J called. A share of clones is missing; checked studies link under half to unresolved V genes, and the rest is unexplained. That table furnishes V, J and clone size, whereas the DNA furnished D and trimming. The sample yields 120,000 to 150,000 clones; more than 80% were counted once. 0.91% of the sample is held by the ten biggest clonotypes.

The TCR sequence derives from an adult in good health. The sample in question was peripheral blood, obtained on day 0 of MenACWY control vaccination. Rearrangement joined TRBV7-3 to TRBJ1-2; no D segment can be confidently identified. The CDR3 here reads CASSLRLSVNGYTF. The nucleotide sequence is TGTGCCAGCAGCTTAAGGTTGTCAGTGAATGGCTACACCTTC.